This T cell receptor (beta chain) was identified during a study of OX40 agonist ivuxolimab in advanced cancers. Across the study: The eligibility criteria allowed prior anti-PD-1, anti-PD-L1 or anti-CTLA-4 therapy, and around 40% had some.

Regarding this clone: Its antigen is not identified.

Study outcomes and limitations: With doses of 0.1-3.0 mg/kg, partial responders showed among the lowest clonal expansion.

The CDR3 length is 15 residues. Germline assignment: CDR1 MNHEY and CDR2 SVGAGI. The V and J ends lost 6 bases and 0 bases respectively, with 12 bases between them. Generated by immunoSEQ multiplex PCR, the TCRdb table keeps only in-frame clones and is missing some. Found here are about 53,000 clones, nearly 80% of them singletons; the top ten hold more than 2%. This TCR was sampled from an adult with an advanced solid tumor such as melanoma, head and neck, liver or kidney cancer. The sequencing here drew on CD4+ or CD8+ T cells sorted from blood, taken in a trial of the OX40 agonist ivuxolimab. This chain uses TRBV6-5 with TRBJ1-3, with TRBD1 as a possible D gene (6 bases). For the CDR3, the DNA is TGTGCCAGCAGGAAACAGGGCCACTCTGGAAACACCATATATTTT. Translated: CASRKQGHSGNTIYF.